This TCR beta chain was observed in a study of T cells in localized non-small cell lung cancer. Points from the study as a whole: Turning up in adjacent lung were a median around 60 of the top 100 tumor clones.

Germline values: CDR1 SGHTA, CDR2 FQGTGA. Trimming at V came to 5 bases and at J to 8 bases, leaving 16 bases not matched to a gene. The CDR3 length is 16 residues. About this clone itself: Its antigen is currently unknown.

TCRdb's table, derived via immunoSEQ multiplex PCR, lists solely in-frame clones and lacks some. The sample holds some 52,000 clones, around three quarters seen once. This chain links TRBV7-3 with TRBJ1-2, with TRBD1 identical over 8 bases. Material: PBMCs, obtained before any cancer treatment. The clonotype was recovered from a woman aged 40-69 years with stage II lung adenocarcinoma. The CDR3 DNA reads as TGTGCCAGCAGCCTGCACGGGACAGGCTACCGGGAGGGCTACACCTTC. Its translation: CASSLHGTGYREGYTF.